These 24 T cell receptor beta chains originate from one sample sequenced in a study of shared T cell receptors in the human thymus. Measured with immunoSEQ multiplex PCR; TCRdb has only the in-frame clones, and not every one. The sample includes roughly 660,000 clones, roughly 90% of them seen just once. These same records also appear under a second study, on human thymus T cells.

Sequenced sample: thymocytes. The receptors stem from a boy younger than two with a congenital heart defect.

CDR3 sequence (DNA): TGTGCCAGCAGTGCCCGAGGCCCGGGGCGGGAGGACGGCACAGATACGCAGTATTTT. It is translated as CASSARGPGREDGTDTQYF. The chain links TRBV6-4 to TRBJ2-3; TRBD2 aligns across 8 bases. CDR1 and CDR2 (germline): MRHNA, SNTAGT. Losses at the gene ends were 4 bases for V and 1 base for J; bases not matched to a gene: 16. The CDR3 is made up of 19 amino acids.

The V and J genes are TRBV2 and TRBJ1-2, with TRBD1 matching over 9 bases. The germline CDR1 and CDR2 sequences are SNHLY and FYNNEI. Germline trimming cut 4 bases from V and 1 base from J; bases unmatched to any gene: 16. The CDR3 loop spans 19 amino acids. DNA for the CDR3: TGTGCCAGCAGTGGGTCCCGGGACAGGGTTCGTGGGTTTAACTATGGCTACACCTTC. This translates into CASSGSRDRVRGFNYGYTF.

The chain uses TRBV6-6 and TRBJ2-7; possibly TRBD2 for D (7 bases). Germline V gene sequence: CDR1 MNHNY, CDR2 SVGAGI (reference sequence). Trimming cost V 5 bases and J 5 bases, with 22 bases left between them. The CDR3 totals 16 residues. In DNA form, the CDR3 reads TGTGCCAGCAGTCGTTCTGGGGGGGCTAGCGTCAACGAGCAGTACTTC. Translating it yields CASSRSGGASVNEQYF.

The chain recombines TRBV7-2 with TRBJ2-1, with D possibly matching TRBD2 (7 bases). CDR3 length: 16 residues. Germline values: CDR1 SGHTA, CDR2 FQGNSA. V lost 1 base and J 0 bases, leaving 10 bases between the germline ends. The CDR3 nucleotides are TGTGCCAGCAGCTTAGTGGCGGGGGCCTCCTACAATGAGCAGTTCTTC. This gives the protein CASSLVAGASYNEQFF.

The chain employs TRBV6-1 and TRBJ2-7; TRBD1 might be the D (6 bases). From germline, CDR1 is MNHNS and CDR2 SASEGT. V lost 1 base and J lost 5, with 18 bases in between. The CDR3 sequence is 16 residues long. CDR3 region: CASSEGWGLRRDEQYF. CDR3 bases: TGTGCCAGCAGTGAAGGTTGGGGGCTCCGTCGGGACGAGCAGTACTTC.

This clone was observed a single time. The rearrangement uses TRBV7-2 and TRBJ2-7; 9 bases fit TRBD2. V was clipped by 5 bases and J by 1 base; unmatched bases: 9. Per the germline V gene, CDR1 is SGHTA and CDR2 is FQGNSA. The CDR3 spans 16 residues. DNA for the CDR3: TGTGCCAGCAGCATTATAGCGGGAGTCAGTTCCTACGAGCAGTACTTC. It yields the protein CASSIIAGVSSYEQYF.

This clone has just one count. The rearrangement links TRBV7-9 to TRBJ1-1, with 7 nucleotides matching TRBD1. Germline CDR1 SEHNR, CDR2 FQNEAQ (reference sequence). The J segment lost 0 bases and the V segment lost 5 bases, leaving 18 bases of the junction unmatched. CDR3 length: 19 amino acids. The CDR3 region has the DNA TGTGCCAGCAGCCTCCTCCCCTACCGGGACAGATATCTGAACACTGAAGCTTTCTTT. Its translation is CASSLLPYRDRYLNTEAFF.

V and J are TRBV5-8 and TRBJ2-7; the match to TRBD1 covers 8 bases. From germline, CDR1 is SGHTS and CDR2 YDEGEE. With V trimmed by 3 bases and J by 3 bases, 14 bases remained unmatched. The CDR3 has 17 residues. CDR3 bases: TGTGCCAGCAGCTCCCGAAACCGCGGGACAGGAGGCTACGAGCAGTACTTC. Translating gives CASSSRNRGTGGYEQYF.

The chain is built from TRBV11-2 and TRBJ2-3, with TRBD2 matching 12 bases. V was pared by 1 base and J by 4 bases, with 6 bases of the junction left unmatched. Germline V gene lookup returns CDR1 SGHAT and CDR2 FQNNGV. The CDR3 length is 17 residues. DNA for the CDR3: TGTGCCAGCAGCTTAGCGGCTAGCGGGAGGGCCCCAGATACGCAGTATTTT. The encoded protein is CASSLAASGRAPDTQYF.

The chain links TRBV4-3 to TRBJ2-1; possibly TRBD2 for D (6 bases). CDR1 and CDR2 (germline): LGHNA, YSLEER. The CDR3 extends over 16 amino acids. V was pared by 0 bases and J by 2 bases, with 11 bases between. This CDR3 is CASSQDGASAYNEQFF. The CDR3 region has the DNA TGCGCCAGCAGCCAAGATGGGGCTAGCGCCTACAATGAGCAGTTCTTC.

This clone was found once. The chain couples TRBV7-2 to TRBJ2-3; a possible D gene is TRBD2 (5 bases). This CDR3 has 13 residues. Germline CDR1 SGHTA, CDR2 FQGNSA. Trimming cost V 4 bases and J 4 bases, with 9 bases left between them. CDR3 residues: CASSSGSADTQYF. Here the CDR3 DNA reads TGTGCCAGCAGCTCGGGGAGCGCAGATACGCAGTATTTT.

Remarks on this clone: Other DNA sequences from this sample encode an identical CDR3 as well. The chain couples TRBV13 to TRBJ1-1; weak D call: TRBD1 (6 bases). Germline CDR1 and CDR2: PRHDT and FYEKMQ (reference sequence). The CDR3 has 14 amino acids. V was cut by 3 bases and J by 0 bases, with 8 bases left in between. In nucleotides, the CDR3 is TGTGCCAGCAGCTTGGGGACATTGAACACTGAAGCTTTCTTT. The encoded protein is CASSLGTLNTEAFF.

The V and J genes are TRBV25-1 and TRBJ2-7; 8 nucleotides match TRBD2. CDR3 length equals 12 residues. After removal of 4 bases from V and 7 bases from J, the junction contained 3 bases not matched to a gene. Germline V gives CDR1 MGHDK, CDR2 SYGVNS. CDR3 protein: CASSGLAREQYF. In DNA, the CDR3 is TGTGCCAGCAGTGGACTAGCGAGGGAGCAGTACTTC.

The CDR3 region has the DNA TGTGCCAGCAGTTCGACCCGAGCGGACGGGCCGAATGAGCAGTTCTTC. It specifies CASSSTRADGPNEQFF. This rearrangement joins TRBV6-5 to TRBJ2-1; weak D call: TRBD2 (5 bases). Looked up from germline, CDR1 is MNHEY and CDR2 is SVGAGI. V was shortened by 4 bases and J by 7 bases, with 20 bases between the two germline ends. CDR3 length equals 16 residues.

The V call is TRBV4-3, the J call TRBJ2-3, with D possibly TRBD1 on 5 matching bases. From germline, CDR1 is LGHNA and CDR2 YSLEER. The CDR3 sequence is 14 residues long. Trimming shortened V by 0 bases and J by 3 bases, and 7 bases separated the two germline ends. CDR3 coding DNA: TGCGCCAGCAGCCAAGATCAGGGAACAGATACGCAGTATTTT. This translates into CASSQDQGTDTQYF.

As concerns this clone: This same CDR3 is encoded by further DNA sequences in the sample. The V gene is TRBV20-1, the J gene TRBJ1-1; a possible D gene is TRBD1 (5 bases). CDR3 length equals 11 residues. The V gene lost 6 bases and the J gene lost 4 bases, with 9 bases spanning the gap. Germline CDR1 is DFQATT and CDR2 is SNEGSKA (reference sequence). DNA of the CDR3: TGCAGTGCCCCCGGGGGCACTGAAGCTTTCTTT. Its translation is CSAPGGTEAFF.

The J gene is TRBJ2-5, the V gene TRBV4-2; D possibly corresponds to TRBD2 (5 bases). The germline CDR1 and CDR2 sequences are LGHNA and YNFKEQ. The CDR3 sequence is 16 residues long. Trimming shortened V by 1 base and J by 2 bases, and 14 bases separated the two germline ends. The CDR3 spells CASSQVGGTAQETQYF. CDR3 bases: TGTGCCAGCAGCCAAGTTGGAGGTACGGCGCAAGAGACCCAGTACTTC.

The J gene is TRBJ2-3, the V gene TRBV7-3; TRBD2 matches 10 bases. The V gene's germline CDR1 is SGHTA and CDR2 FQGTGA. V shed 3 bases, J shed 3 bases, and the junction held 9 bases outside the gene matches. This CDR3 spans 17 amino acids. The CDR3 DNA sequence: TGTGCCAGCAGCTTGACCCACCCTAGCGGGAGTACAGATACGCAGTATTTT. This gives the protein CASSLTHPSGSTDTQYF.

The chain's CDR3 is CASSVRTGAPSGNTIYF. In nucleotides, the CDR3 is TGTGCCAGCAGCGTACGGACAGGCGCGCCCTCTGGAAACACCATATATTTT. The V gene is TRBV9, the J gene TRBJ1-3; TRBD1 matches at 7 bases. Germline V gives CDR1 SGDLS, CDR2 YYNGEE. CDR3 length equals 17 residues. Germline trimming cut 1 base from V and 0 bases from J; bases unmatched to any gene: 7.

The rearrangement links TRBV27 to TRBJ2-7; D is possibly TRBD1 (5 bases). Between the trimmed V and J ends, which lost 5 bases and 3 bases, there was a span of 14 bases. This CDR3 is built from 14 residues. Germline V gene data show CDR1 as MNHEY and CDR2 as SMNVEV (reference sequence). CDR3 sequence reads: CASSLTGHLYEQYF. For the CDR3, the DNA is TGTGCCAGCAGTCTAACCGGACATCTCTACGAGCAGTACTTC.

V is TRBV29-1 and J is TRBJ1-1, with 7 nucleotides matching TRBD1. The V and J ends lost 4 bases and 2 bases, in that order; junction bases with no gene match: 10. The V gene's germline CDR1 is SQVTM and CDR2 ANQGSEA. This CDR3 region has 15 residues. CDR3 nucleotides: TGCAGCGTTGGATCTACAGGGGAACGAAACACTGAAGCTTTCTTT. This sequence encodes CSVGSTGERNTEAFF.

The V and J genes are TRBV4-1 and TRBJ2-3, with 11 bases aligning to TRBD2. The CDR3 consists of 20 residues. Trimming took 0 bases from V and 4 from J; bases not matched to a gene: 15. CDR1 and CDR2 from the germline V gene are MGHRA and YSYEKL. Written as DNA, the CDR3 is TGCGCCAGCAGCCAAGATCAGGGTTACCCCCTAGCGGGAGGCGCAGATACGCAGTATTTT. It codes for CASSQDQGYPLAGGADTQYF.

The rearrangement links TRBV27 to TRBJ1-2; no reliable D call. Trimming stripped 5 bases from V and 5 bases from J, with 9 bases between. CDR1 is MNHEY and CDR2 is SMNVEV in the germline V gene (reference sequence). The CDR3 extends over 12 amino acids. The CDR3 is CASSAGRYGYTF. The CDR3 DNA follows: TGTGCCAGCAGTGCCGGGAGGTATGGCTACACCTTC.

This chain connects TRBV7-3 to TRBJ2-2, with 8 nucleotides matching TRBD1. This CDR3 has 16 amino acids. The germline V gene encodes CDR1 SGHTA and CDR2 FQGTGA. Losses at the gene ends were 1 base for V and 5 bases for J; bases not matched to a gene: 6. The CDR3 DNA reads TGTGCCAGCAGCTTAATTGCAGGGGGCACGACCGGGGAGCTGTTTTTT. It codes for CASSLIAGGTTGELFF.